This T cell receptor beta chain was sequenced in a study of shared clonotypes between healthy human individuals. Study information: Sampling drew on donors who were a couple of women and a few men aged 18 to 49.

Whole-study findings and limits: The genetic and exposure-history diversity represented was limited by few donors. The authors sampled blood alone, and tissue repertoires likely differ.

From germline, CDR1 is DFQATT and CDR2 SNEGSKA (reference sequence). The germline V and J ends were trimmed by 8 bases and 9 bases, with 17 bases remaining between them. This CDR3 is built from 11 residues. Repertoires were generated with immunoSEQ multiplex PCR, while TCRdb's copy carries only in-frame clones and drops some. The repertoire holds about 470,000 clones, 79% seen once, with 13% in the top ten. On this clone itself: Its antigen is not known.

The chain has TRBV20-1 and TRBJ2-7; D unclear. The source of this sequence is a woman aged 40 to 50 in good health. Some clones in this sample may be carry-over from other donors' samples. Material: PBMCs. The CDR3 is CSPAVQPRQYF. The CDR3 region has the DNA TGCAGTCCCGCGGTACAGCCCCGGCAGTACTTC.